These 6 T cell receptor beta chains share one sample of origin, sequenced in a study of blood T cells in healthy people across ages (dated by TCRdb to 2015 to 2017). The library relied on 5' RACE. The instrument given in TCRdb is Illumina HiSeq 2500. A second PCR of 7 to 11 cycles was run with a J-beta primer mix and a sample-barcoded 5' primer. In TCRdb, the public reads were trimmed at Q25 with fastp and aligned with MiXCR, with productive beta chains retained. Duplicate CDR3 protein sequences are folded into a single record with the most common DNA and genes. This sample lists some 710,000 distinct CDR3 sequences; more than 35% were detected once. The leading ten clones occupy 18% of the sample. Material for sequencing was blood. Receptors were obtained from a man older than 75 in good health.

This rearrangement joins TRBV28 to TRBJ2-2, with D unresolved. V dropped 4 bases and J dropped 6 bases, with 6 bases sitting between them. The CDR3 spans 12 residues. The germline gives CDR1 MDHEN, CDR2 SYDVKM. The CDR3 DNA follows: TGTGCCAGCAGTTCGGTAGCCGGGGAGCTGTTTTTT. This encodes CASSSVAGELFF.

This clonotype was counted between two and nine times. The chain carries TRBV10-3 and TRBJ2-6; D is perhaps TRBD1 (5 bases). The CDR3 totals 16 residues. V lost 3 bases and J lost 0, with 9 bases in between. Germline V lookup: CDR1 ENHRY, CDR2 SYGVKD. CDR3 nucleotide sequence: TGTGCCATCAGTGATCAGGGAAGCTCTGGGGCCAACGTCCTGACTTTC. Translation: CAISDQGSSGANVLTF.

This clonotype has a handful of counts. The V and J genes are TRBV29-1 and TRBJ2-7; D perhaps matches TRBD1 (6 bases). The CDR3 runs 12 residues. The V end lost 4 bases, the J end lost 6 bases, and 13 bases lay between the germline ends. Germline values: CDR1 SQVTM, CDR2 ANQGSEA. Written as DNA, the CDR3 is TGCAGCGTTGCGGCAGGGGAATCCGAGCAGTACTTC. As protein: CSVAAGESEQYF.

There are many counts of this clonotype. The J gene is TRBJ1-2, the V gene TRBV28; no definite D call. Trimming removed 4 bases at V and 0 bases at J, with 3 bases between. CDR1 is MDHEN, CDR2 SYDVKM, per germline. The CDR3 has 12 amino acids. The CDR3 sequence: CASSYANYGYTF. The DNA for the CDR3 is TGTGCCAGCAGTTATGCTAACTATGGCTACACCTTC.

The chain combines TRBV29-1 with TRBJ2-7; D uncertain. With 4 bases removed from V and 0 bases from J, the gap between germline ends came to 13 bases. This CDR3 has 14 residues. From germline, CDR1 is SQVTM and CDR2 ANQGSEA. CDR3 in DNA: TGCAGCGTTGGACTTGTCGTAAGCTCCTACGAGCAGTACTTC. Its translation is CSVGLVVSSYEQYF.

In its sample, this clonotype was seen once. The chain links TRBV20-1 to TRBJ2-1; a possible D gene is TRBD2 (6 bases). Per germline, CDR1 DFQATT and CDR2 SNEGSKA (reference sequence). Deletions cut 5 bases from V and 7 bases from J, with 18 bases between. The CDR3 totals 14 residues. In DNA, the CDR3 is TGCAGTGCTCCCCGGGACTCCCCGACGAATGAGCAGTTCTTC. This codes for CSAPRDSPTNEQFF.